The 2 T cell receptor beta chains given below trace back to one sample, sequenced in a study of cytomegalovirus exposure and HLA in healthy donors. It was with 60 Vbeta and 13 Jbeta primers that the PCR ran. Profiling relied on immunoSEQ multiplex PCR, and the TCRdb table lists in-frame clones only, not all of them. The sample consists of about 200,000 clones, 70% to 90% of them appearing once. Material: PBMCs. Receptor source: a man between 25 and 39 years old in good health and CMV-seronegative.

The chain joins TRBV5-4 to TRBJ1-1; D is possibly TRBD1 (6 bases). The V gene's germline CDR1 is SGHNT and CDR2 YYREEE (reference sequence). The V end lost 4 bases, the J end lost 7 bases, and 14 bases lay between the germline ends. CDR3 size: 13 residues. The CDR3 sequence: CASSRTGTFEAFF. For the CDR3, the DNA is TGTGCCAGCAGCCGCACAGGGACCTTTGAAGCTTTCTTT.

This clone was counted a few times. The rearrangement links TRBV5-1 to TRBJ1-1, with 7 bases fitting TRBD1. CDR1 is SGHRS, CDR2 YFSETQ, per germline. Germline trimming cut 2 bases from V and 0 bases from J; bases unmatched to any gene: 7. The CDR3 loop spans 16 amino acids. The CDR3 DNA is TGCGCCAGCAGCTTCCCAGGGGGAGATATGAACACTGAAGCTTTCTTT. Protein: CASSFPGGDMNTEAFF.